Below, 21 T cell receptor beta chains from the same sample are listed, as sequenced in a study of shared clonotypes between healthy human individuals. Method: immunoSEQ multiplex PCR; TCRdb's copy keeps in-frame clones and lacks some. The sample has a few million clones, roughly 93% seen once; the top ten hold 1.5% to 2%. The naive CD8 subset, CD45RO-negative cells positively selected for CCR7, excluded terminally differentiated effector memory CD45RA+ cells. The specimen sequenced was naive CD8+ T cells from PBMCs. These receptors originate from a man aged 18 to 30 in good health. Some clones in this sample may be carry-over from other donors' samples.

This clone appeared a single time. V is TRBV19 and J is TRBJ1-1; possible D gene TRBD1, 6 bases. Per the germline V gene, CDR1 is LNHDA and CDR2 is SQIVND (reference sequence). The CDR3 loop spans 13 amino acids. Trimming took off 7 bases at V and 4 bases at J, with 13 bases between the two ends. The CDR3 protein is CASTLRGGTEAFF. CDR3 nucleotide sequence: TGTGCCAGTACCCTGAGGGGGGGCACTGAAGCTTTCTTT.

The V and J genes are TRBV30 and TRBJ2-1; D is ambiguous. V lost 1 base and J 4 bases, leaving 11 bases between the germline ends. The CDR3 loop spans 14 amino acids. Germline-derived CDR1 and CDR2 are GTSNPN and SVGIG (reference sequence). CDR3 bases: TGTGCCTGGAGTGGGCTACCTCATTACAATGAGCAGTTCTTC. Protein sequence: CAWSGLPHYNEQFF.

This chain links TRBV2 with TRBJ1-1, with no clear D. This CDR3 comprises 15 residues. V lost 4 bases to trimming and J lost 0 bases, with 12 bases between them. CDR1 and CDR2 from the germline V gene are SNHLY and FYNNEI. The CDR3 region has the DNA TGTGCCAGCAGTGGCGGTGGCAGTTTGAACACTGAAGCTTTCTTT. Amino acid sequence: CASSGGGSLNTEAFF.

The rearrangement uses TRBV27 and TRBJ1-5; D unclear. V was pared by 5 bases and J by 3 bases, with 11 bases between. Germline V gene data show CDR1 as MNHEY and CDR2 as SMNVEV (reference sequence). The CDR3 runs 14 residues. Written as DNA, the CDR3 is TGTGCCAGCAGTCTGGGAGGGTACAATCAGCCCCAGCATTTT. This codes for CASSLGGYNQPQHF.

This clone was counted a single time. This chain uses TRBV29-1 with TRBJ2-1, with TRBD2 matching over 9 bases. Germline CDR1 is SQVTM and CDR2 is ANQGSEA. This CDR3 is 17 amino acids long. V dropped 4 bases and J dropped 8; count of bases not matched to a gene: 18. In nucleotides, the CDR3 is TGCAGCGTTGGCCGGGGGACGCTAGCGGGATCACGGCATGAGCAGTTCTTC. Its protein product is CSVGRGTLAGSRHEQFF.

The rearrangement links TRBV2 to TRBJ2-7; 12 bases map to TRBD2. Germline V lookup: CDR1 SNHLY, CDR2 FYNNEI. V gave up 6 bases and J gave up 4 bases; unmatched junction bases: 7. The CDR3 runs to 15 residues. CDR3 nucleotide sequence: TGTGCCAGCAGGTACGGACTAGCGGGACAATACGAGCAGTACTTC. Residues: CASRYGLAGQYEQYF.

The gene calls are TRBV7-9 and TRBJ1-1; D is undetermined. Trimming cost V 8 bases and J 1 base, with 17 bases left between them. CDR1 is SEHNR and CDR2 is FQNEAQ in the germline V gene (reference sequence). The CDR3 runs 15 residues. CDR3 in amino acids: CASPEPRRTNTEAFF. The CDR3 DNA follows: TGTGCCAGCCCCGAACCCCGACGGACGAACACTGAAGCTTTCTTT. Complete variable domain (other parts from reference TRBV7-9 and TRBJ1-1): DTGVSQNPRHKITKRGQNVTFRCDPISEHNRLYWYRQTLGQGPEFLTYFQNEAQLEKSRLLSDRFSAERPKGSFSTLEIQRTEQGDSAMYLCASPEPRRTNTEAFFGQGTRLTVV.

The rearrangement uses TRBV19 and TRBJ1-1; D may be TRBD1 (5 bases). The germline V gene has CDR1 LNHDA and CDR2 SQIVND (reference sequence). V was clipped by 7 bases and J by 1 base, with 19 bases between them. The CDR3 is 16 amino acids. The DNA of the CDR3 is TGTGCCAGTACGGCCCCCAGACAGCCTGCGAACACTGAAGCTTTCTTT. This encodes CASTAPRQPANTEAFF.

The chain is built from TRBV7-2 and TRBJ2-3; D call uncertain. The CDR3 contains 13 residues. Trimming cost V 1 base and J 6 bases, with 8 bases left between them. Germline lookup yields CDR1 SGHTA and CDR2 FQGNSA. This CDR3 reads CASSLGIRDTQYF. The CDR3 nucleotides read TGTGCCAGCAGCTTAGGAATTCGGGATACGCAGTATTTT.

The rearrangement joins TRBV2 to TRBJ2-1, with D perhaps matching TRBD1 or TRBD2 (5 bases each). The CDR3 has 16 amino acids. Germline loops: CDR1 SNHLY, CDR2 FYNNEI. V was clipped by 8 bases and J by 3 bases, with 20 bases between them. The CDR3 region has the DNA TGTGCCAGCTACCGGGGCCGGGTAGATCTCTACAATGAGCAGTTCTTC. Translating gives CASYRGRVDLYNEQFF.

V and J are TRBV5-4 and TRBJ1-1; D may be TRBD1 (5 bases). This CDR3 comprises 13 residues. Trimming stripped 6 bases from V and 3 bases from J, with 12 bases between. Germline CDR1 and CDR2: SGHNT and YYREEE (reference sequence). The CDR3 nucleotides are TGTGCCAGCAACCTAGGAGGGGACACTGAAGCTTTCTTT. Translation gives CASNLGGDTEAFF.

This chain joins TRBV9 and TRBJ2-5, with no clear D. The length of the CDR3 is 14 residues. Germline-derived CDR1 and CDR2 are SGDLS and YYNGEE. Trimming left V 2 bases short and J 4 bases short, with 12 bases between. Written as DNA, the CDR3 is TGTGCCAGCAGCGTTATGGCTAGAGGAGAGACCCAGTACTTC. This encodes CASSVMARGETQYF.

Turning to this clone: Distinct nucleotide sequences in the sample also encode this CDR3. The chain employs TRBV27 and TRBJ1-5; 9 bases agree with TRBD1. The V gene end was trimmed by 3 bases and the J gene end by 3 bases; junction bases not matched to a gene: 3. The CDR3 extends over 15 amino acids. CDR1 and CDR2 (germline): MNHEY, SMNVEV (reference sequence). The CDR3: CASSLTGGFNQPQHF. CDR3 coding DNA: TGTGCCAGCAGTTTGACAGGGGGATTCAATCAGCCCCAGCATTTT.

The chain links TRBV7-3 to TRBJ2-1; D is perhaps TRBD1 (5 bases). This CDR3 comprises 16 residues. V was clipped by 5 bases and J by 1 base, with 15 bases between them. Germline V gene lookup returns CDR1 SGHTA and CDR2 FQGTGA. DNA for the CDR3: TGTGCCAGCAGCCCCTACCTTGGGGCTTCCTACAATGAGCAGTTCTTC. Its translation is CASSPYLGASYNEQFF.

V gene TRBV2 combines with J gene TRBJ2-1; the D gene could be TRBD1 or TRBD2 (5 bases each). CDR3 length: 14 residues. Trimming pared 7 bases from V and 2 bases from J, leaving 12 bases between. CDR1 and CDR2 from the germline V gene are SNHLY and FYNNEI. Here the CDR3 DNA reads TGTGCCAGCATGGGGCAGGGAGCCTACAATGAGCAGTTCTTC. Translating it yields CASMGQGAYNEQFF.

V usage is TRBV4-1 and J usage is TRBJ1-1; perhaps TRBD1 as D (5 bases). Germline CDR1 and CDR2: MGHRA and YSYEKL. This CDR3 region has 15 residues. V gave up 1 base and J gave up 3 bases, with 12 bases separating them. The CDR3 DNA reads as TGCGCCAGCAGCCAAGCTCAGGGCGGATACACTGAAGCTTTCTTT. Translating gives CASSQAQGGYTEAFF.

V and J are TRBV4-2 and TRBJ2-7; 10 bases line up with TRBD1. The ends lost 3 bases at V and 1 base at J; junction bases unmatched: 3. CDR1 is LGHNA, CDR2 YNFKEQ, per germline. This CDR3 has 15 residues. The CDR3 loop reads CASSQPGQGSYEQYF. The CDR3 coding sequence is TGTGCCAGCAGCCAGCCGGGACAGGGGTCCTACGAGCAGTACTTC.

The rearrangement joins TRBV6-7 to TRBJ2-7; D possibly matches TRBD1 or TRBD2 (6 bases each). TRBV6-7 is labeled an ORF, and its function is uncertain. Trimming removed 8 bases from V and 9 bases from J, with 14 bases in between. CDR3 length: 11 amino acids. CDR3 DNA sequence: TGTGCCAGCCCTGGGGGGCTACGGCAGTACTTC. Protein: CASPGGLRQYF.

This chain links TRBV7-9 with TRBJ1-1; no reliable D call. Trimming removed 5 bases at V and 1 base at J, with 14 bases between. Germline lookup yields CDR1 SEHNR and CDR2 FQNEAQ (reference sequence). The CDR3 runs 15 residues. CDR3 loop: CASSRTRAGNTEAFF. The CDR3 nucleotides are TGTGCCAGCAGCCGGACGAGGGCAGGGAACACTGAAGCTTTCTTT.

Worth noting for this clone: One end of the junction is discordant with germline, which a read error may explain. V usage is TRBV7-2 and J usage is TRBJ1-1; 9 nucleotides match TRBD1. This CDR3 has 14 amino acids. The V gene's germline CDR1 is SGHTA and CDR2 FQGNSA. The CDR3 spells CASSIAGTGNEAFF. The CDR3 nucleotides are TGTGCCAGCAGCATAGCCGGGACAGGGAATGAAGCTTTCTTT.

The rearrangement links TRBV5-4 to TRBJ2-2; 8 bases map to TRBD1. With 4 bases clipped from V and 4 bases from J, the junction kept 9 bases outside the gene matches. Germline values: CDR1 SGHNT, CDR2 YYREEE (reference sequence). The CDR3 runs 16 residues. CDR3 sequence reads: CASSRGQGGFTGELFF. The CDR3 DNA reads as TGTGCCAGCAGCAGAGGACAGGGAGGATTCACCGGGGAGCTGTTTTTT.